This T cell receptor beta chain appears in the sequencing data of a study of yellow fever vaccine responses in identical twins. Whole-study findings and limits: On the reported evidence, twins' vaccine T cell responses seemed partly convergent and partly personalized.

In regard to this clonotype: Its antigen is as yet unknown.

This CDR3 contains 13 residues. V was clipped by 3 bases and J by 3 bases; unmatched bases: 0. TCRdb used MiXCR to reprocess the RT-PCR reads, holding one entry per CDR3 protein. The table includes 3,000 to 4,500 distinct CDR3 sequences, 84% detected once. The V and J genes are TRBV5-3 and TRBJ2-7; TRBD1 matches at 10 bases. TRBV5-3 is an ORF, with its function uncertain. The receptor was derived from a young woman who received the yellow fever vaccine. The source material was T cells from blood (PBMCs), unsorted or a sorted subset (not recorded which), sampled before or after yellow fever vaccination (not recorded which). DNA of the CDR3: TGTGCCAGAAGCTGGGACAGGGGCTACGAGCAGTACTTC. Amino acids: CARSWDRGYEQYF.